This TCR beta chain was captured by sequencing in a study of identical twins. The ends lost 7 bases at V and 9 bases at J; junction bases unmatched: 4. The CDR3 sequence is 13 residues long. TCRdb re-derived calls from the 5' RACE reads in MiXCR, one entry per CDR3 protein. The sample has roughly 630,000 distinct CDR3 sequences; under 8.5% are singletons. The same specimen was also included in a second study, on yellow fever vaccine responses in identical twins.

This rearrangement joins TRBV23-1 to TRBJ1-6; 9 bases fit TRBD1. TRBV23-1 carries the ORF label, with uncertain function. The clonotype originates from a woman under 30 in good health. The sequenced material came from PBMCs. CDR3 region: CASTDRGASPLHF. DNA for the CDR3: TGCGCCAGCACGGACAGGGGTGCTTCACCCCTCCACTTT.